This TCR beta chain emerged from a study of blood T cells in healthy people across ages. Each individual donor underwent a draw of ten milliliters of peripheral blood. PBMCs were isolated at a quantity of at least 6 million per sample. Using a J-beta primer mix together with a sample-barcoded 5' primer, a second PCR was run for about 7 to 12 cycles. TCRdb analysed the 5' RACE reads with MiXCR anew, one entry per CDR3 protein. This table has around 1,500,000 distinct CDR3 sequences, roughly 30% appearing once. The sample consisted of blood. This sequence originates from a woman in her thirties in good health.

Here the CDR3 DNA reads TGTGCCAGCAGCTTTGGGGGGGTTTCCACAGATACGCAGTATTTT. This gives the protein CASSFGGVSTDTQYF. The gene calls are TRBV13 and TRBJ2-3, with 7 bases lining up with TRBD2. Germline-derived CDR1 and CDR2 are PRHDT and FYEKMQ (reference sequence). The CDR3 contains 15 residues. The V and J ends lost 3 bases and 2 bases, in that order; junction bases with no gene match: 5.